Listed below are T cell receptor beta chains from one sample, sequenced in a study of blood T cell repertoires in COVID-19. Assay: immunoSEQ multiplex PCR; the TCRdb copy retains only in-frame clones and omits some. The sample yields 250,000 to 350,000 clones, 88% seen once. Input material: peripheral blood. Receptor source: a woman aged 25 to 39 with COVID-19, enrolled during active disease. CDR3s include the opening cysteine and the closing phenylalanine or tryptophan. The order of the fields is clone size, D gene, V gene, J gene, CDR3 protein, CDR3 DNA. D genes are given only for firm matches. Rows may omit the clone size; those that give it use once, few, many or a size class.

abundance: -; d_gene: TRBD1; v_gene: TRBV5-6; j_gene: TRBJ1-6; CDR3aa: CASSPRTGGNSPLHF; CDR3nt: TGTGCCAGCAGCCCTCGGACAGGGGGTAATTCACCCCTCCACTTT
abundance: few; d_gene: TRBD1; v_gene: TRBV6-6; j_gene: TRBJ1-2; CDR3aa: CASSRRQGDGYTF; CDR3nt: TGTGCCAGCAGCCGTCGACAGGGGGACGGCTACACCTTC
abundance: -; d_gene: TRBD1; v_gene: TRBV28; j_gene: TRBJ1-4; CDR3aa: CASSFTGTGDEKLFF; CDR3nt: TGTGCCAGCAGTTTCACCGGGACAGGGGATGAAAAACTGTTTTTT
abundance: -; d_gene: -; v_gene: TRBV2; j_gene: TRBJ1-1; CDR3aa: CASSVEENTEAFF; CDR3nt: TGTGCCAGCAGTGTTGAGGAGAACACTGAAGCTTTCTTT
abundance: -; d_gene: TRBD1; v_gene: TRBV9; j_gene: TRBJ1-1; CDR3aa: CASSVSTGGFGTEAFF; CDR3nt: TGTGCCAGCAGCGTATCGACAGGGGGCTTCGGCACTGAAGCTTTCTTT
abundance: -; d_gene: TRBD2; v_gene: TRBV7-3; j_gene: TRBJ2-5; CDR3aa: CASSPGTSGRETQYF; CDR3nt: TGTGCCAGCAGCCCCGGGACTAGCGGGAGAGAGACCCAGTACTTC
abundance: -; d_gene: -; v_gene: TRBV29-1; j_gene: TRBJ2-7; CDR3aa: CSVEDPGSEQYF; CDR3nt: TGCAGCGTTGAAGATCCCGGGAGCGAGCAGTACTTC
abundance: -; d_gene: -; v_gene: TRBV19; j_gene: TRBJ2-7; CDR3aa: CASSPGSVPYEQYF; CDR3nt: TGTGCCAGTAGTCCAGGGTCAGTTCCCTACGAGCAGTACTTC
abundance: -; d_gene: -; v_gene: TRBV6-2/TRBV6-3; j_gene: TRBJ1-4; CDR3aa: CASSGTPNEKLFF; CDR3nt: TGTGCCAGCAGTGGGACACCAAATGAAAAACTGTTTTTT
abundance: -; d_gene: TRBD1; v_gene: TRBV6-5; j_gene: TRBJ1-2; CDR3aa: CASSSRQGSNYGYTF; CDR3nt: TGTGCCAGCAGTTCCCGACAGGGATCTAACTATGGCTACACCTTC
abundance: -; d_gene: TRBD1; v_gene: TRBV18; j_gene: TRBJ1-5; CDR3aa: CASSPRDSHVGPQHF; CDR3nt: TGTGCCAGCTCACCACGGGACAGTCACGTTGGGCCCCAGCATTTT
abundance: -; d_gene: TRBD2; v_gene: TRBV27; j_gene: TRBJ2-7; CDR3aa: CASGTSGRSTYEQYF; CDR3nt: TGTGCTTCCGGGACTAGCGGGAGGAGTACCTACGAGCAGTACTTC
abundance: -; d_gene: TRBD1; v_gene: TRBV7-9; j_gene: TRBJ2-3; CDR3aa: CASSPGQGGTDTQYF; CDR3nt: TGTGCCAGCAGCCCGGGACAGGGAGGGACAGATACGCAGTATTTT
abundance: -; d_gene: -; v_gene: TRBV12-5; j_gene: TRBJ2-1; CDR3aa: CASGLPSGTEQFF; CDR3nt: TGTGCTAGTGGTTTGCCCTCGGGGACAGAGCAGTTCTTC
abundance: -; d_gene: -; v_gene: TRBV19; j_gene: TRBJ1-5; CDR3aa: CASSIALPTGVINQPQHF; CDR3nt: TGTGCCAGTAGTATAGCCCTTCCTACAGGAGTGATCAATCAGCCCCAGCATTTT
abundance: -; d_gene: TRBD2; v_gene: TRBV28; j_gene: TRBJ2-1; CDR3aa: CASSLLAGPYNEQFF; CDR3nt: TGTGCCAGCAGTTTGCTAGCGGGACCCTACAATGAGCAGTTCTTC
abundance: -; d_gene: -; v_gene: TRBV5-5; j_gene: TRBJ1-5; CDR3aa: CASSPRQWSNQPQHF; CDR3nt: TGTGCCAGCAGCCCACGACAGTGGAGCAATCAGCCCCAGCATTTT
abundance: -; d_gene: -; v_gene: TRBV5-6; j_gene: TRBJ1-1; CDR3aa: CASSLLVRTGDTEAFF; CDR3nt: TGTGCCAGCAGCTTACTCGTCCGGACTGGCGACACTGAAGCTTTCTTT
abundance: -; d_gene: -; v_gene: TRBV28; j_gene: TRBJ1-2; CDR3aa: CASSPTGGGYTF; CDR3nt: TGTGCCAGCAGTCCGACAGGTGGGGGCTACACCTTC
abundance: -; d_gene: TRBD1; v_gene: TRBV27; j_gene: TRBJ2-2; CDR3aa: CASSLSGTGLTGELFF; CDR3nt: TGTGCCAGCAGTTTATCGGGGACAGGGCTGACCGGGGAGCTGTTTTTT
abundance: few; d_gene: -; v_gene: TRBV24-1; j_gene: TRBJ1-2; CDR3aa: CATSDWGSPYGYTF; CDR3nt: TGTGCCACCAGTGATTGGGGCAGCCCCTATGGCTACACCTTC
abundance: -; d_gene: -; v_gene: TRBV6-5; j_gene: TRBJ1-2; CDR3aa: CASSYSRQDYGYTF; CDR3nt: TGTGCCAGCAGTTACTCGAGACAGGATTATGGCTACACCTTC
abundance: -; d_gene: TRBD2; v_gene: TRBV20-1; j_gene: TRBJ2-3; CDR3aa: CSASSGRAQDTQYF; CDR3nt: TGCAGTGCTAGTAGCGGGAGGGCTCAAGATACGCAGTATTTT
abundance: -; d_gene: TRBD1; v_gene: TRBV18; j_gene: TRBJ2-5; CDR3aa: CASSPLGQGLSTYQETQYF; CDR3nt: TGTGCCAGCTCACCACTGGGACAGGGGCTATCCACGTACCAAGAGACCCAGTACTTC
abundance: -; d_gene: -; v_gene: TRBV9; j_gene: TRBJ1-5; CDR3aa: CASSCERSQPQHF; CDR3nt: TGTGCCAGCAGCTGCGAAAGGAGTCAGCCCCAGCATTTT
abundance: -; d_gene: -; v_gene: TRBV6-2/TRBV6-3; j_gene: TRBJ1-5; CDR3aa: CASSYSFTDQPQHF; CDR3nt: TGTGCCAGCAGTTACTCGTTCACAGATCAGCCCCAGCATTTT